One sample yielded the 13 T cell receptor beta chains listed below, sequenced in a study of blood T cell repertoires in COVID-19. Sequenced by immunoSEQ multiplex PCR; TCRdb stores in-frame clones only, minus some. This table holds hundreds of thousands of clones, 88% found once. Sequenced material: PBMCs or T cells enriched from blood (not recorded which). The receptor source for this set is a woman in her fifties or sixties in a cohort exposed to, infected with or recovered from COVID-19 (not recorded which).

The chain is built from TRBV2 and TRBJ2-1; 7 nucleotides align to TRBD1. With 6 bases clipped from V and 10 bases from J, the junction kept 6 bases outside the gene matches. This CDR3 is 12 amino acids long. CDR1 SNHLY and CDR2 FYNNEI come from the germline V gene. The CDR3 DNA is TGTGCCAGCAGAATGACAGGGACCGAGCAGTTCTTC. Amino acids: CASRMTGTEQFF. Combining the CDR3 with reference TRBV2 and TRBJ2-1 gives the whole variable domain EPEVTQTPSHQVTQMGQEVILRCVPISNHLYFYWYRQILGQKVEFLVSFYNNEISEKSEIFDDQFSVERPDGSNFTLKIRSTKLEDSAMYFCASRMTGTEQFFGPGTRLTVL.

The chain carries TRBV3-1 (or the pseudogene TRBV3-2) and TRBJ2-4, with D possibly being TRBD2 (6 bases). V shed 1 base and J shed 8 bases, with 6 bases lying between them. Germline lookup yields CDR1 LGHDT and CDR2 YNNKEL (reference sequence). The CDR3 is 12 amino acids. In DNA, the CDR3 is TGTGCCAGCAGCCAAGGGAGGGACATTCAGTACTTC. It codes for CASSQGRDIQYF.

The chain recombines TRBV2 with TRBJ2-2; no definite D call. The germline V gene has CDR1 SNHLY and CDR2 FYNNEI. Trimming pared 4 bases from V and 3 bases from J, leaving 6 bases between. The CDR3 loop spans 13 amino acids. Here the CDR3 reads CASSVSYTGELFF. In DNA form, the CDR3 reads TGTGCCAGCAGTGTGAGCTACACCGGGGAGCTGTTTTTT.

The CDR3 bases are TGTGCCAGCCAAGACAGGGGGAACACTGAAGCTTTCTTT. Its protein product is CASQDRGNTEAFF. The chain links TRBV2 to TRBJ1-1; 8 bases match TRBD1. The trim removed 8 bases at V and 1 base at J, leaving 3 bases unmatched. The CDR3 runs 13 residues. CDR1 and CDR2 from the germline V gene are SNHLY and FYNNEI.

The CDR3 DNA reads as TGTGCCAGCTCACCACGGGACACGGGCACAGATACGCAGTATTTT. Translating gives CASSPRDTGTDTQYF. The chain is built from TRBV18 and TRBJ2-3; D may be TRBD1 (6 bases). The CDR3 consists of 15 residues. CDR1 KGHSH and CDR2 LQKENI come from the germline V gene. V was cut by 1 base and J by 1 base, with 9 bases left in between. The full variable domain, completed using reference TRBV18 and TRBJ2-3, is NAGVMQNPRHLVRRRGQEARLRCSPMKGHSHVYWYRQLPEEGLKFMVYLQKENIIDESGMPKERFSAEFPKEGPSILRIQQVVRGDSAAYFCASSPRDTGTDTQYFGPGTRLTVL.

The chain has TRBV27 and TRBJ2-7; D gene uncertain. Trimming removed 8 bases at V and 6 bases at J, with 8 bases between. The CDR3 loop spans 10 amino acids. Germline CDR1 and CDR2: MNHEY and SMNVEV (reference sequence). As DNA, the CDR3 is TGTGCCAGCCCTCCCTGCGAGCAGTACTTC. Protein sequence: CASPPCEQYF.

The chain combines TRBV5-5 with TRBJ2-3; 9 nucleotides match TRBD2. The CDR3 is 14 amino acids. CDR1 and CDR2 from the germline V gene are SGHKS and YYEKEE (reference sequence). Trimming took 6 bases from V and 6 from J; bases not matched to a gene: 8. CDR3 loop: CASTFASGVDTQYF. CDR3 nucleotide sequence: TGTGCCAGCACCTTCGCTAGCGGGGTTGATACGCAGTATTTT.

This clone was seen once. V usage is TRBV6-5 and J usage is TRBJ2-3, with D maybe TRBD1 (6 bases). Trimming pared 6 bases from V and 2 bases from J, leaving 12 bases between. Per the germline V gene, CDR1 is MNHEY and CDR2 is SVGAGI. This CDR3 comprises 14 residues. The CDR3 nucleotides are TGTGCCAGCAGCCGGTGGGGGCCCACAGATACGCAGTATTTT. It codes for CASSRWGPTDTQYF.

This chain links TRBV6-4 with TRBJ2-1, with D unresolved. V lost 6 bases to trimming and J lost 9 bases, with 15 bases between them. Germline V lookup: CDR1 MRHNA, CDR2 SNTAGT. The CDR3 is made up of 13 amino acids. CDR3 sequence (DNA): TGTGCCAGCAGCCTTCTAGGTGTCACTGAGCAGTTCTTC. Protein: CASSLLGVTEQFF.

The CDR3: CATSRVAGSGYTF. The CDR3 nucleotides are TGTGCCACCAGCAGAGTGGCGGGTTCAGGCTACACCTTC. V gene TRBV15 combines with J gene TRBJ1-2; D not certain. Germline assignment: CDR1 LNHNV and CDR2 YYDKDF (reference sequence). The CDR3 sequence is 13 residues long. The V end was cut by 1 base, the J end by 8 bases, with 11 bases between. The full variable domain, rest sourced from reference TRBV15 and TRBJ1-2, is DAMVIQNPRYQVTQFGKPVTLSCSQTLNHNVMYWYQQKSSQAPKLLFHYYDKDFNNEADTPDNFQSRRPNTSFCFLDIRSPGLGDTAMYLCATSRVAGSGYTFGSGTRLTVV.

This sequence joins TRBV5-1 and TRBJ2-1; no reliable D call. The CDR3 runs to 17 residues. Deletions cut 0 bases from V and 6 bases from J, with 19 bases between. From germline, CDR1 is SGHRS and CDR2 YFSETQ. The CDR3 spells CASSLVVGGPTGNEQFF. The CDR3 DNA is TGCGCCAGCAGCTTGGTAGTGGGTGGGCCCACTGGCAATGAGCAGTTCTTC. The full variable domain, rest sourced from reference TRBV5-1 and TRBJ2-1, is KAGVTQTPRYLIKTRGQQVTLSCSPISGHRSVSWYQQTPGQGLQFLFEYFSETQRNKGNFPGRFSGRQFSNSRSEMNVSTLELGDSALYLCASSLVVGGPTGNEQFFGPGTRLTVL.

This chain uses TRBV5-6 with TRBJ1-2; D may be TRBD1 (5 bases). The ends were cut back, 0 bases at V and 0 bases at J, with 12 bases in the middle. Per the germline V gene, CDR1 is SGHDT and CDR2 is YYEEEE. CDR3 size: 16 residues. CDR3 loop: CASSLVGGRTNYGYTF. In DNA, the CDR3 is TGTGCCAGCAGCTTGGTCGGGGGGAGAACTAACTATGGCTACACCTTC.

In this sample, this clone turned up once. The chain joins TRBV20-1 to TRBJ2-7; D is undetermined. The CDR3 covers 13 residues. The germline gives CDR1 DFQATT, CDR2 SNEGSKA (reference sequence). V lost 3 bases and J lost 2, with 11 bases in between. Written as DNA, the CDR3 is TGCAGTGCTAGTGCTAGAGCTCCCTACGAGCAGTACTTC. As protein: CSASARAPYEQYF.